The entry that follows covers one T cell receptor beta chain sequence. This clonotype was seen ten or more times. What antigen it recognizes has not been identified. Per-base quality was not reported, and no clone a single base away is much larger than it. Receptors were amplified or captured by RT-PCR. The sequencer was a NextSeq 550. The raw public data were reprocessed by TCRdb itself: fastp quality trimming at Q25, MiXCR clonotype calling, in-frame beta chains only. Rows are unified per CDR3 protein, each entry keeping the most common DNA and genes. In all, the sample holds approximately 90,000 distinct CDR3 sequences, and roughly 5.2% of those were seen once. Clones ranked in the top ten supply approximately 2.5% of the sample. The data belong to a study of patients and donors after allogeneic stem cell transplantation (dated by TCRdb to the early 2020s). V was cut back by 0 bases and J by 4 bases, leaving a gap of 7 bases between them. CDR1 LNHNV and CDR2 YYDKDF are derived from the germline V gene (reference sequence). The CDR3 numbers 15 residues from cysteine through phenylalanine. Just the 45-base CDR3 DNA is kept, in frame starting at base 1.

The chain is encoded by TRBV15 joined to TRBJ1-6, with TRBD1 tentatively as D gene (5 bases match). The sequence came from a human donor who was either an allogeneic HSCT recipient or a stem cell or donor lymphocyte infusion donor (not recorded which). It is not recorded whose cells these are; they may come from a transplant donor. The specimen sequenced was blood, either unsorted or a sorted T cell fraction (not recorded which). The CDR3 here reads CATSRDKGYNSPLHF. The nucleotides read TGTGCCACCAGCAGAGATAAGGGGTATAATTCACCCCTCCACTTT.